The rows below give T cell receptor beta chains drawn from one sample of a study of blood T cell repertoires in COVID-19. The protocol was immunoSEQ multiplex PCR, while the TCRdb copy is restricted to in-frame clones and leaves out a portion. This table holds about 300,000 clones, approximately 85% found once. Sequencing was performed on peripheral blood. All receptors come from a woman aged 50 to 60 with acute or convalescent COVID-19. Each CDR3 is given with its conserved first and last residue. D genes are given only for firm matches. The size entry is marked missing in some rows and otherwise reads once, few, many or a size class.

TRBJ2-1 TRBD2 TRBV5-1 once TGCGTCAGCAGCCTCTTAGCGGGAGCGACCTACAATGAGCAGTTCTTC CVSSLLAGATYNEQFF
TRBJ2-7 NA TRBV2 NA TGTGCCAGCAGTGAAGCTGCGGGTCAGCAGCAGTACTTC CASSEAAGQQQYF
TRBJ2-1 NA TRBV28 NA TGTGCCAGCAGTTTAGCGGGACAGTACAATGAGCAGTTCTTC CASSLAGQYNEQFF
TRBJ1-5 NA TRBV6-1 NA TGTGCCAGCAGTGAATTTCTGCTAAATCAGCCCCAGCATTTT CASSEFLLNQPQHF
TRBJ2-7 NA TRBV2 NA TGTGCCAGCAGGTCTATCTACGAGCAGTACTTC CASRSIYEQYF
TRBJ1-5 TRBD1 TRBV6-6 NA TGTGCCAGCAGTACGGGACAGGGATCTCAGCCCCAGCATTTT CASSTGQGSQPQHF
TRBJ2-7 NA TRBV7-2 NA TGTGCCAGCAGCTTATCAGGGAACTACGAGCAGTACTTC CASSLSGNYEQYF
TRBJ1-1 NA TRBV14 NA TGTGCCAGCAGCCAAGCTTTGGGCCCGAGAAACACTGAAGCTTTCTTT CASSQALGPRNTEAFF
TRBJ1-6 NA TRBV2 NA TGTGCCAGCAGTGAAGCGGGAACATCTAGGGGTTCACCCCTCCACTTT CASSEAGTSRGSPLHF
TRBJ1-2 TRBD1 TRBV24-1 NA TGTGCCACCAGTGAAATAAATTGGCGGGACAGGGGCTGGATTAACTATGGCTACACCTTC CATSEINWRDRGWINYGYTF
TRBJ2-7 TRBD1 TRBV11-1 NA TGTGCCAGCAGCAGCACCGGGACAGGGTTTCCCGAGCAGTACTTC CASSSTGTGFPEQYF
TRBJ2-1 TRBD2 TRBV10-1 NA TGCGCCAGCAGTAGGCTAGCGGGATTGGATGAGCAGTTCTTC CASSRLAGLDEQFF
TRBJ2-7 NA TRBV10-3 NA TGTGCCATCAGTGATGAGGGCCCCTACGAGCAGTACTTC CAISDEGPYEQYF
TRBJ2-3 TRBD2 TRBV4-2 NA TGTGCCAGCAGCCAAGATGGGACTAGCGGGGACTACACAGATACGCAGTATTTT CASSQDGTSGDYTDTQYF
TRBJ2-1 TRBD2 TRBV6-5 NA TGTGCCAGCAGTTTTGCGGGAGGGCGCTCCTACAATGAGCAGTTCTTC CASSFAGGRSYNEQFF
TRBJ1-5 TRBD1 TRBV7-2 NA TGTGCCAGCAGCTTAGACAGGGGGACGGGTCAGCCCCAGCATTTT CASSLDRGTGQPQHF
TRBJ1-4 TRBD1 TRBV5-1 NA TGCGCCAGCAGCTTGGGGGACAGGGGGAAAGGGGAAAAACTGTTTTTT CASSLGDRGKGEKLFF
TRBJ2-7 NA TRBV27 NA TGTGCCAGCAGTGAAATTCTAGGCAACGAGCAGTACTTC CASSEILGNEQYF
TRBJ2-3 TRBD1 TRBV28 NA TGTGCCAGCAGTTTGACAGGGTCAGATACGCAGTATTTT CASSLTGSDTQYF
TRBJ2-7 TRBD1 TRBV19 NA TGTGCCTCCCTAAGTGGGACAGGGGGTCCCTACGAGCAGTACTTC CASLSGTGGPYEQYF
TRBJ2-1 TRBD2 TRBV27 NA TGTGCCAGCAGTTTTAAAGCAATCGGACTAGCGGGTAAAGGGCAGTTCTTC CASSFKAIGLAGKGQFF
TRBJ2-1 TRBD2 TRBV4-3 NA TGCGCCAGCAGCCCCCCCGGGACTAGCGGGCACAATGAGCAGTTCTTC CASSPPGTSGHNEQFF
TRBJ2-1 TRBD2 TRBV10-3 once TGTGCCATCAGTGACCGCACTAGCGGGAGCGACAATGAGCAGTTCTTC CAISDRTSGSDNEQFF
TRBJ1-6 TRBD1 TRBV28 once TGTGCCAGCAGTTTTTGGGGCAGGGGGCGAAGAAATTCACCCCTCCACTTT CASSFWGRGRRNSPLHF
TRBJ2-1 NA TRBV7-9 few TGTGCCAGCAGCTCGCCCTTCATGGGGCGTTTTAATGAGCAGTTCTTC CASSSPFMGRFNEQFF
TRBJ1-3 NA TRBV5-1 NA TGCGCCAGCAGCTTGGGCGGAACCTCTGGAAACACCATATATTTT CASSLGGTSGNTIYF
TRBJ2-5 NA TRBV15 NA TGTGCCACCAGCAGTGGAGGGGCGGTTGGAGAGACCCAGTACTTC CATSSGGAVGETQYF
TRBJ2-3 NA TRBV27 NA TGTGCCACGGGCGGGACGATACCCGCAGATACGCAGTATTTT CATGGTIPADTQYF
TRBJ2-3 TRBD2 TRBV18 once TGTGCCAGCTCACCGACTAGCGGGAGCACAGATACGCAGTATTTT CASSPTSGSTDTQYF
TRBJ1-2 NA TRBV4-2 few TGTGCCAGCAGCCAAGCTCCGACAGAGACTAACTATGGCTACACCTTC CASSQAPTETNYGYTF
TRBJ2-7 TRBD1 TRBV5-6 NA TGTGCCAGCAGCACCGCTAAGAGGACAGGGAACTCCTACGAGCAGTACTTC CASSTAKRTGNSYEQYF
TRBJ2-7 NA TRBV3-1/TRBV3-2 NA TGTGCCAGCAGCCAAGCCGACCTCGGGGATGGGGAGCAGTACTTC CASSQADLGDGEQYF
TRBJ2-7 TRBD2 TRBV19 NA TGTGCCAGTAGTATAGATCCCCCCGGACTAGCGGGGAGAGACGAGCAGTACTTC CASSIDPPGLAGRDEQYF
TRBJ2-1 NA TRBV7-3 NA TGTGCCAGCAGCTTAACGGGACTGGCAGCTGAGCAGTTCTTC CASSLTGLAAEQFF
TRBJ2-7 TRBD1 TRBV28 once TGTGCCAGCAGTTTAACCTGGACAGGGGTCCACGAGCAGTACTTC CASSLTWTGVHEQYF
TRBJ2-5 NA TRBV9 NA TGTGCCAGCAGCATCGACAGAGACACAGAGACCCAGTACTTC CASSIDRDTETQYF
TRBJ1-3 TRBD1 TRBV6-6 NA TGTGCCAGCAGTAGCCCGGACAGGCCTGGAAACACCATATATTTT CASSSPDRPGNTIYF
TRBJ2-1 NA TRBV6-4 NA TGTGCCAGCAGTGACTCAACGGGATGGCAGTTCTTC CASSDSTGWQFF
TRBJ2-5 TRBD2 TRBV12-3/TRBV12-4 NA TGTGCCAGCGGGAGCGGGAGCCAAGAGACCCAGTACTTC CASGSGSQETQYF
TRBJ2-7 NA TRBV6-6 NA TGTGCCAGCAGTTACTCGAGGACACCCACCCGAAGGGAGCAGTACTTC CASSYSRTPTRREQYF
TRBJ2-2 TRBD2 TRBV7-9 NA TGTGCCAGCAGCCCAGGACTAGCGGCTGACACCGGGGAGCTGTTTTTT CASSPGLAADTGELFF
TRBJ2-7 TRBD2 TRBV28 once TGTGCCAGCAGTTTTAGGCTAGCGGGAGCCTACGAGCAGTACTTC CASSFRLAGAYEQYF
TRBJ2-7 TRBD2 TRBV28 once TGTGCCAGCAGTGAAACCGGGACTAGCGGGAGGGGCGAGCAGTACTTC CASSETGTSGRGEQYF
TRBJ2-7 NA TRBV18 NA TGTGCCAGCTCACCGAGAGGGTACGAGCAGTACTTC CASSPRGYEQYF
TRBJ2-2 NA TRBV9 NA TGTGCCAGCAGCGCAGGACAGCTGACGAACACCGGGGAGCTGTTTTTT CASSAGQLTNTGELFF
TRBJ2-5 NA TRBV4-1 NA TGCGCCAGCAGCCAAGGCGGGACAGCTGAGACCCAGTACTTC CASSQGGTAETQYF
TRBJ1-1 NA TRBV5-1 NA TGCGCCAGCAGCCGGGACACTTCGAACACTGAAGCTTTCTTT CASSRDTSNTEAFF
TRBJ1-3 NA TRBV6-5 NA TGTGCCAGCAGTTATGGGCAGTTAGACACCATATATTTT CASSYGQLDTIYF
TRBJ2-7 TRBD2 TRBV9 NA TGTGCCAGCAGCGGTCGGGCCTCTAGCGGAACCTACGAGCAGTACTTC CASSGRASSGTYEQYF
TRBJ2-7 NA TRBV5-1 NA TGCGCCAGCAGCCAACTATCCGGGACAAACTACGAGCAGTACTTC CASSQLSGTNYEQYF
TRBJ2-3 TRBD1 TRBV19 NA TGTGCCAGTAGTACATCGAACCTACTCCAGGGGGCGCAAACAGATACGCAGTATTTT CASSTSNLLQGAQTDTQYF
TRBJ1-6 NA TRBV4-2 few TGTGCCAGCAGCCAATCCAGGGCCGGCTCACCCCTCCACTTT CASSQSRAGSPLHF
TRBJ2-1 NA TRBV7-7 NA TGTGCCAGCAGCTTAGGATTAGACTACTCCTACAATGAGCAGTTCTTC CASSLGLDYSYNEQFF